This entry lists 13 T cell receptor beta chains sequenced from one sample in a study of CD8 T cells in Susac syndrome. RNA, at roughly 0.45 to 1 ug, was reverse transcribed with random hexamers. Via MiXCR, TCRdb re-called the immunoSEQ multiplex PCR reads, giving one row per CDR3 protein. The table shows approximately 190,000 distinct CDR3 sequences, with approximately 95% occurring only once. Sequenced sample: CD8+ T cells from PBMCs. The receptors here all came from a human donor with Susac syndrome.

The chain recombines TRBV4-2 with TRBJ2-1, with D perhaps TRBD1 or TRBD2 (5 bases each). This CDR3 spans 17 amino acids. Looked up from germline, CDR1 is LGHNA and CDR2 is YNFKEQ. Trimming removed 1 base at V and 10 bases at J, with 23 bases between. The CDR3: CASSQGALGPLLNEQFF. CDR3 nucleotides: TGTGCCAGCAGCCAAGGTGCCTTGGGACCCCTTTTAAACGAGCAGTTCTTC.

The chain is built from TRBV24-1 and TRBJ2-5, with D perhaps TRBD1 or TRBD2 (5 bases each). Trimming took off 9 bases at V and 1 base at J, with 11 bases between the two ends. This CDR3 contains 13 residues. Germline CDR1 is KGHDR and CDR2 is SFDVKD. This CDR3 is CATPRDPQETQYF. In DNA form, the CDR3 reads TGTGCCACCCCCCGGGACCCCCAAGAGACCCAGTACTTC.

CDR3 nucleotides: TGCGCCAGCAGCCATACAACAGGGGGCATAGACGAGCAGTACTTC. Protein sequence: CASSHTTGGIDEQYF. V is TRBV4-1 and J is TRBJ2-7; 9 bases fit TRBD1. V shed 3 bases and J 5 bases; nucleotides not matched to a gene: 8. The CDR3 is made up of 15 amino acids. Germline V CDR1 and CDR2: MGHRA, YSYEKL.

This chain connects TRBV7-8 to TRBJ1-2; TRBD1 might be the D (5 bases). The germline gives CDR1 SGHVS, CDR2 FQNEAQ. Trimming removed 6 bases from V and 6 bases from J, with 8 bases in between. The CDR3 contains 11 residues. The CDR3 nucleotides are TGTGCCAGCAGTGAGACAGATGGCTACACCTTC. Residues: CASSETDGYTF.

V gene TRBV29-1 combines with J gene TRBJ2-1, with TRBD2 identical over 7 bases. J was trimmed by 2 bases and V by 6 bases; bases with no gene match: 4. Germline loops: CDR1 SQVTM, CDR2 ANQGSEA. This CDR3 is 13 amino acids long. The CDR3 DNA follows: TGCAGCGTAAGCGGGGAGACCTACAATGAGCAGTTCTTC. Translating gives CSVSGETYNEQFF.

This chain joins TRBV27 and TRBJ2-1, with D hard to call. The CDR3 is 13 residues long. Trimming left V 3 bases short and J 2 bases short, with 5 bases between. The V gene's germline CDR1 is MNHEY and CDR2 SMNVEV (reference sequence). CDR3 sequence: CASSLSTYNEQFF. In DNA form, the CDR3 reads TGTGCCAGCAGTTTGAGTACCTACAATGAGCAGTTCTTC.

The chain recombines TRBV5-6 with TRBJ1-1; D not certain. Germline loops: CDR1 SGHDT, CDR2 YYEEEE. This CDR3 has 12 residues. Trimming stripped 1 base from V and 8 bases from J, with 9 bases between. The CDR3 is CASSLSKVEAFF. In nucleotides, the CDR3 is TGTGCCAGCAGCTTGTCGAAAGTCGAAGCTTTCTTT. Looking up the rest from reference TRBV5-6 and TRBJ1-1 gives the full variable domain: DAGVTQSPTHLIKTRGQQVTLRCSPKSGHDTVSWYQQALGQGPQFIFQYYEEEERQRGNFPDRFSGHQFPNYSSELNVNALLLGDSALYLCASSLSKVEAFFGQGTRLTVV.

V and J are TRBV19 and TRBJ2-2; D possibly corresponds to TRBD1 (6 bases). Germline V gene data show CDR1 as LNHDA and CDR2 as SQIVND (reference sequence). The CDR3 has 15 residues. V lost 1 base, J lost 4 bases, and 10 bases lay in between. CDR3 DNA: TGTGCCAGTAGTATAGGACAGGTCGTCACCGGGGAGCTGTTTTTT. Translation: CASSIGQVVTGELFF.

As DNA, the CDR3 is TGCAGTGCTAGAGATCTTGGCACAGATACGCAGTATTTT. Translated: CSARDLGTDTQYF. The rearrangement uses TRBV20-1 and TRBJ2-3; D is uncertain. CDR3 length: 13 residues. The germline V gene encodes CDR1 DFQATT and CDR2 SNEGSKA (reference sequence). Trimming took off 0 bases at V and 1 base at J, with 5 bases between the two ends.

This sequence joins TRBV9 and TRBJ2-5, with 14 bases aligning to TRBD2. Germline CDR1 and CDR2: SGDLS and YYNGEE. The CDR3 is 14 amino acids. V dropped 4 bases and J dropped 5; count of bases not matched to a gene: 1. CDR3: CASSRLAGGETQYF. The CDR3 DNA reads as TGTGCCAGCAGCCGACTAGCGGGAGGGGAGACCCAGTACTTC.

The chain combines TRBV5-1 with TRBJ2-2; no firm D call. Germline-derived CDR1 and CDR2 are SGHRS and YFSETQ. Trimming stripped 4 bases from V and 5 bases from J, with 6 bases between. The CDR3 extends over 12 amino acids. The CDR3 bases are TGCGCCAGCAGCGAGTTTACCGGGGAGCTGTTTTTT. Translation gives CASSEFTGELFF.

The chain joins TRBV20-1 to TRBJ1-2; D is undetermined. From germline, CDR1 is DFQATT and CDR2 SNEGSKA (reference sequence). V dropped 0 bases and J dropped 5 bases, with 10 bases sitting between them. This CDR3 spans 13 amino acids. CDR3 DNA sequence: TGCAGTGCTAGAGATCCGCGGGGATATGGCTACACCTTC. Translated: CSARDPRGYGYTF.

The CDR3 sequence: CASSSGTGDSDEQFF. CDR3 nucleotides: TGCGCCAGCAGCTCGGGGACAGGGGATTCCGATGAGCAGTTCTTC. The chain has TRBV5-1 and TRBJ2-1; TRBD1 agrees at 10 bases. The CDR3 spans 15 residues. From germline, CDR1 is SGHRS and CDR2 YFSETQ. Trimming took 3 bases from V and 8 from J; bases not matched to a gene: 8.